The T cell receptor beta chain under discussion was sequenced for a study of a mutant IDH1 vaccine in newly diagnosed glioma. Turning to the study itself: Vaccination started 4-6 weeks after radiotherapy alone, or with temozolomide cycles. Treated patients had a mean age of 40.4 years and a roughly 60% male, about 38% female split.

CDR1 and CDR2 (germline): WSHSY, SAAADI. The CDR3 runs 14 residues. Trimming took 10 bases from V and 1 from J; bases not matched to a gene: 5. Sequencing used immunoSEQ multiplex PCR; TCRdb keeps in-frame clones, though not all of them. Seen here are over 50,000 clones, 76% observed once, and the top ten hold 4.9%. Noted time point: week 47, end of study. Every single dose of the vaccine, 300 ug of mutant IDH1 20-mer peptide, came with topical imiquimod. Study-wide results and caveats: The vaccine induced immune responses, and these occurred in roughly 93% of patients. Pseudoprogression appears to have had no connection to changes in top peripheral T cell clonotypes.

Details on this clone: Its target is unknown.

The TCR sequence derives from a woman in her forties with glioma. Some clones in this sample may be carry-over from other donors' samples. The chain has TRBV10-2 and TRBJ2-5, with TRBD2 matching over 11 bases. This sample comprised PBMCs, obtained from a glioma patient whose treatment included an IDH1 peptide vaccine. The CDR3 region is CATASGGPQETQYF. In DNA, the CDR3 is TGCGCCACAGCTAGCGGGGGGCCCCAAGAGACCCAGTACTTC.